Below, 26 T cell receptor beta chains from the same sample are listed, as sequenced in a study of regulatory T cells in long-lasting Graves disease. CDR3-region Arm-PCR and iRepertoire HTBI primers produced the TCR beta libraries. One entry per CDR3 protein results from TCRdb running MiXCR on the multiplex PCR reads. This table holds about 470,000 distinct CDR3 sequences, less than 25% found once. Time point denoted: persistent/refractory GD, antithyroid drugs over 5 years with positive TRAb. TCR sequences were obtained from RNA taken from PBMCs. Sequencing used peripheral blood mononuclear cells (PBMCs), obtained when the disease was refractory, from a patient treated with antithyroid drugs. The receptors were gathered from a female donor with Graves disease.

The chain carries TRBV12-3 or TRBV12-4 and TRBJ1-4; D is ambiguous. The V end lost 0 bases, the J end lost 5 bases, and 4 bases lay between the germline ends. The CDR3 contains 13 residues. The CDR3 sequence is CASSLAFNEKLFF. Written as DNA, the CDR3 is TGTGCCAGCAGTTTAGCGTTCAATGAAAAACTGTTTTTT.

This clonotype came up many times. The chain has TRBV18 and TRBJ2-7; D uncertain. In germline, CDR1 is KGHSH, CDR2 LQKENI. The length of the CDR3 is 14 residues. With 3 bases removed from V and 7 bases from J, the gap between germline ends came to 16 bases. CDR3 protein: CASSPQSTPREQYF. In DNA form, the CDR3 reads TGTGCCAGCTCACCTCAATCTACCCCTAGGGAGCAGTACTTC.

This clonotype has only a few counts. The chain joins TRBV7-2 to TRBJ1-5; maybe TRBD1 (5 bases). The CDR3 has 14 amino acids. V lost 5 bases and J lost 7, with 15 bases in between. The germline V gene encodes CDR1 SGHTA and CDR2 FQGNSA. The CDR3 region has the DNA TGTGCCAGCAGCACATACAGGAAAAACCAGCCCCAGCATTTT. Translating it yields CASSTYRKNQPQHF.

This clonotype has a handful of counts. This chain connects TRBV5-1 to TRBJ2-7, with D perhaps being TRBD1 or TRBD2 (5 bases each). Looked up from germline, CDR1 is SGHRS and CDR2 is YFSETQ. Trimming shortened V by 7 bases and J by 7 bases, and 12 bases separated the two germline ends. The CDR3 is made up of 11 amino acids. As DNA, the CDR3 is TGCGCCAGCTCGAGGGGAAGGGAGCAGTACTTC. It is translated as CASSRGREQYF. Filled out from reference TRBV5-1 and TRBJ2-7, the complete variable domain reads KAGVTQTPRYLIKTRGQQVTLSCSPISGHRSVSWYQQTPGQGLQFLFEYFSETQRNKGNFPGRFSGRQFSNSRSEMNVSTLELGDSALYLCASSRGREQYFGPGTRLTVT.

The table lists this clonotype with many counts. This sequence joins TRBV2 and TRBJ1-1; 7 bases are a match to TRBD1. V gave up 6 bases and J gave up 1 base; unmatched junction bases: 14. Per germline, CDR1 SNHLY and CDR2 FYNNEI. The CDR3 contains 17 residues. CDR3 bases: TGTGCCAGCAGCAAGACGGACCTCAGGGGGTCGAACACTGAAGCTTTCTTT. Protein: CASSKTDLRGSNTEAFF.

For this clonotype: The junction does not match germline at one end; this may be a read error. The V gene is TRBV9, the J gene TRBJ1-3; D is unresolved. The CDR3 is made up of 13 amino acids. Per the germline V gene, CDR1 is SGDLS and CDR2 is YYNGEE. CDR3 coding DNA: TGTGCCAGCAGCGGGGCGGCTGGAAACACCGTATATTTT. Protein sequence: CASSGAAGNTVYF.

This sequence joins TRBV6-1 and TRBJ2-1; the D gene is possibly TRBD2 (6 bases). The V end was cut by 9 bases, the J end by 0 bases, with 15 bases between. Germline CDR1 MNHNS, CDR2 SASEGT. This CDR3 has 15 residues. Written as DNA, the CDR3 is TGTGCCAGTACCCGGGACTCCCGCTCCTACAATGAGCAGTTCTTC. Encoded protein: CASTRDSRSYNEQFF.

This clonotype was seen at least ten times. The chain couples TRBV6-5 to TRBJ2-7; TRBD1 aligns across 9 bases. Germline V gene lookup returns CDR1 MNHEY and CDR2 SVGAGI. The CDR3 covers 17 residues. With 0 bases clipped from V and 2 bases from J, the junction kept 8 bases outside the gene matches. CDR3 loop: CASSYSPDRGSPYEQYF. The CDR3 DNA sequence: TGTGCCAGCAGTTACTCGCCCGACAGGGGGTCCCCCTACGAGCAGTACTTC.

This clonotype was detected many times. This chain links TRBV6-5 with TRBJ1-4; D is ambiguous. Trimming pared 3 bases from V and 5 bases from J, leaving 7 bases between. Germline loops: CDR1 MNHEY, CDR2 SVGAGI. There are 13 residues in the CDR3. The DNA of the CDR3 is TGTGCCAGCAGTTATAGGGTGAATGAAAAACTGTTTTTT. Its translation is CASSYRVNEKLFF.

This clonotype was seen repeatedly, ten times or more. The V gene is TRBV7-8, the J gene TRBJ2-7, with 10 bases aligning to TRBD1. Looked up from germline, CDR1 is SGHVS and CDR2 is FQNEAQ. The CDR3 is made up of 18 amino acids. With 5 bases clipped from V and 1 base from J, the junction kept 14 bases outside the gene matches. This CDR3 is CASSLRTGGPSGSYEQYF. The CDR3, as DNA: TGTGCCAGCAGCCTCCGGACAGGGGGGCCGTCGGGATCCTACGAGCAGTACTTC.

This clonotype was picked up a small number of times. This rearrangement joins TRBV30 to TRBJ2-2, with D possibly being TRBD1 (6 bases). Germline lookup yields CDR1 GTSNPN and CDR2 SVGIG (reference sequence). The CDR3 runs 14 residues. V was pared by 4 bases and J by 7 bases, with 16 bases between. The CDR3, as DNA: TGTGCCTGGACGTGGCGTACAGGGCTCGGGGAGCTGTTTTTT. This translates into CAWTWRTGLGELFF.

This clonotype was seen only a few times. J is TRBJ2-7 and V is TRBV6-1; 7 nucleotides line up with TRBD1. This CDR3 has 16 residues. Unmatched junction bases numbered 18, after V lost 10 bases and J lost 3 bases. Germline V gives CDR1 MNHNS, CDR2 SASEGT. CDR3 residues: CATASGTDYTYYEQYF. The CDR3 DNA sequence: TGTGCCACCGCCTCCGGGACAGACTACACTTACTACGAGCAGTACTTC.

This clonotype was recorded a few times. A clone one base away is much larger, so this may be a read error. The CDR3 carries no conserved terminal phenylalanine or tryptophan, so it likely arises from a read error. This CDR3 is CASGGGSSAFS. CDR3 bases: TGTGCCAGCGGGGGAGGGTCGTCAGCTTTCTCT. This rearrangement joins TRBV12-3 or TRBV12-4 to TRBJ1-1; D is possibly TRBD1 (5 bases). V lost 8 bases and J lost 10, with 14 bases in between. The CDR3 sequence is 11 residues long.

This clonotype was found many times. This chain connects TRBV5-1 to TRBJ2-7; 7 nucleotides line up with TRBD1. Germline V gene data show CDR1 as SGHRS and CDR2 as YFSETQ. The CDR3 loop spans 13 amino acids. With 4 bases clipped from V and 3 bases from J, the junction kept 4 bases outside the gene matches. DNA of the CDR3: TGCGCCAGCAGCCAAGGACAGGTCTACGAGCAGTACTTC. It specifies CASSQGQVYEQYF.

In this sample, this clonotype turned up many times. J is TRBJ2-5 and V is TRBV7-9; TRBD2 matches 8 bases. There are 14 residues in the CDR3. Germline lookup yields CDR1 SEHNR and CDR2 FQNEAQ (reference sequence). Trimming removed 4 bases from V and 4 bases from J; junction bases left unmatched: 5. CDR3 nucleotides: TGTGCCAGCAGCTCAGCCGGGGGGGTAGAGACCCAGTACTTC. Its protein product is CASSSAGGVETQYF.

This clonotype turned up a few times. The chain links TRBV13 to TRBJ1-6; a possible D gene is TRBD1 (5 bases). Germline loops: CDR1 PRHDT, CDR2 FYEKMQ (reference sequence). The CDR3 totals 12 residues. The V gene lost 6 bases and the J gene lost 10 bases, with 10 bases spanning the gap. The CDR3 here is CASRSRASPLHF. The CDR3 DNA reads TGTGCCAGCAGATCCAGGGCCTCACCCCTCCACTTT.

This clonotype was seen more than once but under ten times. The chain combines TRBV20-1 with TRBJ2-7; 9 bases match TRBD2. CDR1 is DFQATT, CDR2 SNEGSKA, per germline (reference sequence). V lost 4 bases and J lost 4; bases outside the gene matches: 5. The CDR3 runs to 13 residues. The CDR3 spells CSANSGSRYEQYF. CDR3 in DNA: TGCAGTGCTAATAGCGGGAGTAGGTACGAGCAGTACTTC.

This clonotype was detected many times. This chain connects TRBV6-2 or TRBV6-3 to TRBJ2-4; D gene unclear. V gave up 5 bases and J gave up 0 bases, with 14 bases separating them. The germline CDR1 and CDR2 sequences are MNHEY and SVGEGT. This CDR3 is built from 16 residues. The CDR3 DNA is TGTGCCAGCAGTGAATGGACCCCCGGAGCCAAAAACATTCAGTACTTC. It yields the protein CASSEWTPGAKNIQYF.

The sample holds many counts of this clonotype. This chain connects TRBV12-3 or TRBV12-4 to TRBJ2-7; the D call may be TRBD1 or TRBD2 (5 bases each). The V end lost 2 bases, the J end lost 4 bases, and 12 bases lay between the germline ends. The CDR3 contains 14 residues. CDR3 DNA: TGTGCCAGCAGTTTACGGCAGGGAGTATACGAGCAGTACTTC. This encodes CASSLRQGVYEQYF.

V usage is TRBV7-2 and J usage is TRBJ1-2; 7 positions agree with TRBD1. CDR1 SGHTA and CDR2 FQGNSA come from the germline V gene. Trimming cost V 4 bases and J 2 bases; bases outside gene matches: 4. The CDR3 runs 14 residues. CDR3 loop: CASSSTGFNYGYTF. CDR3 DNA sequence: TGTGCCAGCAGCTCGACAGGGTTCAACTATGGCTACACCTTC. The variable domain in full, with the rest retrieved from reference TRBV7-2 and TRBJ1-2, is GAGVSQSPSNKVTEKGKDVELRCDPISGHTALYWYRQSLGQGLEFLIYFQGNSAPDKSGLPSDRFSAERTGGSVSTLTIQRTQQEDSAVYLCASSSTGFNYGYTFGSGTRLTVV.

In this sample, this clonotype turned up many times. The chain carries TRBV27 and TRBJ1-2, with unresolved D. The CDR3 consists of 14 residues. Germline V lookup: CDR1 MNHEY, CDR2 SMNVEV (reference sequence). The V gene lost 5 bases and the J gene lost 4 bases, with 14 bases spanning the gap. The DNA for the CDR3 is TGTGCCAGCAGTCCCAGCCGGACGGGCTATGGCTACACCTTC. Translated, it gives CASSPSRTGYGYTF.

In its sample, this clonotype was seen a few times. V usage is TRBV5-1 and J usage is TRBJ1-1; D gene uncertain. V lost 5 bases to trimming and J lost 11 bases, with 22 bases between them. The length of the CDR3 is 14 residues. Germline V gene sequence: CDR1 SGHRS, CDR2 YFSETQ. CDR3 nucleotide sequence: TGCGCCAGCAGAAGAGGAGACCAACAAAGTTTTGCTTTCTTT. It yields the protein CASRRGDQQSFAFF.

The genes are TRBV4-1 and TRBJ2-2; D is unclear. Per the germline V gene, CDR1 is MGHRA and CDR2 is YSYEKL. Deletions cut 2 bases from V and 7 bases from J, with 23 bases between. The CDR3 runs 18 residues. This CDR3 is CASSQLTLGIGAVGELFF. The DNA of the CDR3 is TGCGCCAGCAGCCAATTGACTTTGGGCATCGGCGCCGTCGGGGAGCTGTTTTTT.

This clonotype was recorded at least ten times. CDR3 region: CASTFRGNTEAFF. CDR3 nucleotide sequence: TGTGCCAGCACTTTTCGCGGGAACACTGAAGCTTTCTTT. The chain has TRBV28 and TRBJ1-1, with D uncertain. The CDR3 has 13 residues. V dropped 7 bases and J dropped 1 base, with 10 bases sitting between them. In germline, CDR1 is MDHEN, CDR2 SYDVKM.

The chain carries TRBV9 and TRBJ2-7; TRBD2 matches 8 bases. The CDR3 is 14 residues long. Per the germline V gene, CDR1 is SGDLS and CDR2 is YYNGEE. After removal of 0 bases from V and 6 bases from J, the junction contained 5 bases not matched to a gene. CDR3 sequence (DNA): TGTGCCAGCAGCGTAGCTACGGGGGGGGGCGAGCAGTACTTC. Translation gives CASSVATGGGEQYF.

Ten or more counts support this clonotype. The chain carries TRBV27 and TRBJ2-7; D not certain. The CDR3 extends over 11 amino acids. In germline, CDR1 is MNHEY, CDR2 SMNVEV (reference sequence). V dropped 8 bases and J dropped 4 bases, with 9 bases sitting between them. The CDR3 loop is CASGFTYEQYF. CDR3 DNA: TGTGCCAGCGGATTTACTTACGAGCAGTACTTC.